This T cell receptor beta chain was identified in a study of T cell repertoires in cytomegalovirus infection. Study-wide background: Selected CMV epitopes included recently identified HLA-C-restricted ones as well as well-studied HLA-B-restricted ones. Through public TCR beta signatures, both CMV infection and matching HLA type were indicated. Overall study results and limits: Using cumulative public TCR beta family frequency, the authors identified those who carried CMV together with the relevant HLA.

Germline CDR1 reads SGHTA; CDR2 reads FQGNSA. Between the trimmed V and J ends, which lost 1 base and 5 bases, there was a span of 8 bases. The CDR3 is 14 residues long. TCRdb called the reads again in MiXCR, with one record for every CDR3 protein. The data hold 550,000 to 700,000 distinct CDR3 sequences, with 40% observed a single time. In this sample, this clonotype turned up once. Its antigen is undetermined. This specimen consisted of cultured PBMCs, obtained from culture after CMV antigen stimulation. This receptor was obtained from a human donor in good health (CMV status not recorded). Some clones in this sample may be carry-over from other donors' samples. This sequence joins TRBV7-2 and TRBJ2-2; D is possibly TRBD1 or TRBD2 (5 bases each). The CDR3 sequence: CASSLGRTTGELFF. DNA for the CDR3: TGTGCCAGCAGCTTAGGGAGGACAACCGGGGAGCTGTTTTTT.